This TCR beta chain was obtained from a study of CD8 T cells in ankylosing spondylitis. In regard to this clonotype: Its antigen is unidentified.

Trimming pared 5 bases from V and 5 bases from J, leaving 19 bases between. This CDR3 region has 16 residues. One entry per CDR3 protein results from TCRdb running MiXCR on the 5' RACE reads. This table has roughly 97,000 distinct CDR3 sequences, over 6.5% appearing once. Findings and limits, study-wide: In reactive arthritis synovial fluid and blood, some motif variants had been reported before.

The material sequenced was blood, either unsorted or a sorted T cell fraction (not recorded which). The chain has TRBV12-3 or TRBV12-4 and TRBJ2-1; possibly TRBD1 or TRBD2 for D (7 bases each). This TCR came from a male donor with ankylosing spondylitis or in good health (not recorded which). The CDR3 loop reads CASSQGGDVSNNEQFF. The DNA for the CDR3 is TGTGCCAGCAGTCAGGGGGGGGACGTGAGCAACAATGAGCAGTTCTTC.